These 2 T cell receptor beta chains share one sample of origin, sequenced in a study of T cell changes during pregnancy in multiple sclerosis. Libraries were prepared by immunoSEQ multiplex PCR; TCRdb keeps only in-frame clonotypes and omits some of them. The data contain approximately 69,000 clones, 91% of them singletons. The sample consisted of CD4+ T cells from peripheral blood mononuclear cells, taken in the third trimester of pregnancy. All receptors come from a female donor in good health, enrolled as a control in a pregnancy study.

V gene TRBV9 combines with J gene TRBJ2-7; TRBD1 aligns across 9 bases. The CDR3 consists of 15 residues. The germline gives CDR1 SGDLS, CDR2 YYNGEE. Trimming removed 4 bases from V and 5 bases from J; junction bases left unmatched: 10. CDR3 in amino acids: CASSLTPGQGNEQYF. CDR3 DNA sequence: TGTGCCAGCAGCCTCACCCCGGGACAGGGAAACGAGCAGTACTTC.

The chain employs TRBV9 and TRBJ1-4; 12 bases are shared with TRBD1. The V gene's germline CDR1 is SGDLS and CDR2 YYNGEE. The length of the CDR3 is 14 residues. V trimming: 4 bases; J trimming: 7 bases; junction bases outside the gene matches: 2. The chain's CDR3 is CASSRDRGLEKLFF. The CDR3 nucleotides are TGTGCCAGCAGCCGGGACAGGGGGCTTGAAAAACTGTTTTTT.